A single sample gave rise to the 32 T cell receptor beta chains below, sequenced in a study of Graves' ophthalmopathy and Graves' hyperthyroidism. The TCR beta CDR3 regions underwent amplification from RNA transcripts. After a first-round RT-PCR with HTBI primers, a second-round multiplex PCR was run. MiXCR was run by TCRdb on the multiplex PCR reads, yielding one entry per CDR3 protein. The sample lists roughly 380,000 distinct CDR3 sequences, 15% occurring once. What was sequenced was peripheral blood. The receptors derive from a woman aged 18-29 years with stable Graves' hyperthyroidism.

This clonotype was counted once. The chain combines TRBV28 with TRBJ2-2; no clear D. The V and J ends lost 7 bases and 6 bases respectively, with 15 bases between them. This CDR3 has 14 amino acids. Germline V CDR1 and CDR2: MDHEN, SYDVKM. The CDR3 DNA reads TGTGCCAGCACCGGGCACAAGTTGCCCGGGGAGCTGTTTTTT. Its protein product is CASTGHKLPGELFF.

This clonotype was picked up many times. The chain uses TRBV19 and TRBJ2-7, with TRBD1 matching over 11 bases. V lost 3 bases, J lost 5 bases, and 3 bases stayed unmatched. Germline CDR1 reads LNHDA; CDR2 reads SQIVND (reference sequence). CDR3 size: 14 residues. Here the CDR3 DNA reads TGTGCCAGTAGTATTCCGGGACAGGGGGACGAGCAGTACTTC. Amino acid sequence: CASSIPGQGDEQYF.

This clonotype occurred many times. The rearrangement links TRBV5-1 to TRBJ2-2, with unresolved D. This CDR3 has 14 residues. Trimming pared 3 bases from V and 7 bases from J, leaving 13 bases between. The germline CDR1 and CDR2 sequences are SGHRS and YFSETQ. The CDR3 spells CASSSTLEGGELFF. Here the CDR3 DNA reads TGCGCCAGCAGCTCGACATTGGAAGGCGGGGAGCTGTTTTTT.

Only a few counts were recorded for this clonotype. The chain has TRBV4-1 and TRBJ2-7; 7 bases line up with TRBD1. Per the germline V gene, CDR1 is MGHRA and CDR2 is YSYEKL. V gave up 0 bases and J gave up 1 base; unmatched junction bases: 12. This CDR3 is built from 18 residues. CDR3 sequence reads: CASSQDPALTGPSYEQYF. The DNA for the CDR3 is TGCGCCAGCAGCCAAGATCCTGCACTGACAGGGCCTTCCTACGAGCAGTACTTC.

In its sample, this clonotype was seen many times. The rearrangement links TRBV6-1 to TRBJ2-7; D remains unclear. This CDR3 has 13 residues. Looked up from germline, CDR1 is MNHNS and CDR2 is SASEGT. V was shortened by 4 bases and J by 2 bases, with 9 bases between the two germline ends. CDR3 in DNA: TGTGCCAGCAGTGGTTGGCAGACCTACGAGCAGTACTTC. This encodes CASSGWQTYEQYF.

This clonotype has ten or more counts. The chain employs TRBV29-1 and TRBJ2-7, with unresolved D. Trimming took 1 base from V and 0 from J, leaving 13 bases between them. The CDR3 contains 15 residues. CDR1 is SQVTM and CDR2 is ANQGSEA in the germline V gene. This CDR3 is CSVEGGSTGSYEQYF. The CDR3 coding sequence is TGCAGCGTTGAAGGTGGATCCACTGGCTCCTACGAGCAGTACTTC.

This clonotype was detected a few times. Here the CDR3 DNA reads TGTGCCAGCAGCACACAGGGATCTCGAGAGACCCAGTACTTC. Amino acid sequence: CASSTQGSRETQYF. The genes are TRBV11-2 and TRBJ2-5, with a possible D match to TRBD1 (6 bases). The CDR3 totals 14 residues. Germline V CDR1 and CDR2: SGHAT, FQNNGV. Trimming cost V 5 bases and J 4 bases, with 14 bases left between them.

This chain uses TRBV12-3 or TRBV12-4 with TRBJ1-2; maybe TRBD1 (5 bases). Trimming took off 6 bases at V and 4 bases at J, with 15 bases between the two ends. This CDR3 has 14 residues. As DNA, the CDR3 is TGTGCCAGCAGCTCTGTTTTGGGGGGCTATGGCTACACCTTC. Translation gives CASSSVLGGYGYTF.

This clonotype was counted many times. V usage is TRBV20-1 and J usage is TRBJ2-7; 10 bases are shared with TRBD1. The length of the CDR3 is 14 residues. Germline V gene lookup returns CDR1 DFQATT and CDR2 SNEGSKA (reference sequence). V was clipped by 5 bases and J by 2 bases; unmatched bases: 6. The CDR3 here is CSAARQGAAYEQYF. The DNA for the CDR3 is TGCAGTGCTGCCCGACAGGGGGCGGCCTACGAGCAGTACTTC.

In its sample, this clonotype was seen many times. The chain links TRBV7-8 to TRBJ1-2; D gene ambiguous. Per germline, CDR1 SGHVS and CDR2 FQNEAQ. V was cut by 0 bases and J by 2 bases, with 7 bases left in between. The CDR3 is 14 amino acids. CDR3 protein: CASSLARQNYGYTF. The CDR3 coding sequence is TGTGCCAGCAGCTTAGCAAGGCAAAACTATGGCTACACCTTC.

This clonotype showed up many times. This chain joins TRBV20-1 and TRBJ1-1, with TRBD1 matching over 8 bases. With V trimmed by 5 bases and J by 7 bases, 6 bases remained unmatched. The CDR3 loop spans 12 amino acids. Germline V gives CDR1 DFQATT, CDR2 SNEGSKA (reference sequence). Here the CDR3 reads CSAPHRGYEAFF. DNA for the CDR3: TGCAGTGCTCCCCACAGGGGGTATGAAGCTTTCTTT.

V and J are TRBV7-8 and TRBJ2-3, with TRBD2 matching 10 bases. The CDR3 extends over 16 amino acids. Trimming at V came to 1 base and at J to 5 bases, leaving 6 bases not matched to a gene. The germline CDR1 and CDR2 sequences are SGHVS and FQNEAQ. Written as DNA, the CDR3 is TGTGCCAGCAGCTTAGGGAGCGGGGGGGCCCTAGATACGCAGTATTTT. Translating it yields CASSLGSGGALDTQYF. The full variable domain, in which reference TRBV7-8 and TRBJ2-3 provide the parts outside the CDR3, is GAGVSQSPRYKVAKRGQDVALRCDPISGHVSLFWYQQALGQGPEFLTYFQNEAQLDKSGLPSDRFFAERPEGSVSTLKIQRTQQEDSAVYLCASSLGSGGALDTQYFGPGTRLTVL.

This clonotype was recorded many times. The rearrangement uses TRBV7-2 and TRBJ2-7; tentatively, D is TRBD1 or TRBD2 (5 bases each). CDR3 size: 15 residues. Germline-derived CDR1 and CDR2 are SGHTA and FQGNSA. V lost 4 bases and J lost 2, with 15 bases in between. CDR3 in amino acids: CASSYKPGTTYEQYF. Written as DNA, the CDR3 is TGTGCCAGCAGCTACAAACCCGGGACGACCTACGAGCAGTACTTC.

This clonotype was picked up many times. CDR3 bases: TGTGCCAGCAGCTTAGTTCCCCTAAGCTCCTACGAGCAGTACTTC. Its protein is CASSLVPLSSYEQYF. V gene TRBV11-2 combines with J gene TRBJ2-7; D is undetermined. Germline V lookup: CDR1 SGHAT, CDR2 FQNNGV. Trimming pared 1 base from V and 0 bases from J, leaving 10 bases between. The CDR3 is made up of 15 amino acids.

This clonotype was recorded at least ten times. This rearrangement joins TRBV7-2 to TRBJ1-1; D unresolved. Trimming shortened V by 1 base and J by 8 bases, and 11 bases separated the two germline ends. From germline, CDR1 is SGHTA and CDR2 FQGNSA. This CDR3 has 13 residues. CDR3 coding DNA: TGTGCCAGCAGCTTAGTGGTCTTACGAGAAGCTTTCTTT. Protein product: CASSLVVLREAFF.

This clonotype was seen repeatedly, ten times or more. The CDR3 DNA is TGTGCCAGCAGCTCCCTGGGACAGGGGAGGCACGAGCAGTACTTC. Protein: CASSSLGQGRHEQYF. This chain links TRBV11-2 with TRBJ2-7; TRBD1 matches 10 bases. The CDR3 is made up of 15 amino acids. CDR1 and CDR2 (germline): SGHAT, FQNNGV. V shed 4 bases and J 5 bases; nucleotides not matched to a gene: 8.

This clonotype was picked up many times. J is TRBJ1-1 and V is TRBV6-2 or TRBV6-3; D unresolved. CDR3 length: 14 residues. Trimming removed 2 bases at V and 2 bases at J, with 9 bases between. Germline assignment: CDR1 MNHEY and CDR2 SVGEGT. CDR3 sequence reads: CASSYPVGNTEAFF. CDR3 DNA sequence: TGTGCCAGCAGTTACCCTGTCGGCAACACTGAAGCTTTCTTT.

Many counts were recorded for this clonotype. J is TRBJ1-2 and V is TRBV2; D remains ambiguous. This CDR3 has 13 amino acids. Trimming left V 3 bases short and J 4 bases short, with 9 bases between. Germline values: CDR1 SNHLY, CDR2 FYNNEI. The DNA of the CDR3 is TGTGCCAGCAGTGAGACGACCTCCTATGGCTACACCTTC. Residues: CASSETTSYGYTF. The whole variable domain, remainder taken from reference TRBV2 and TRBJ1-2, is EPEVTQTPSHQVTQMGQEVILRCVPISNHLYFYWYRQILGQKVEFLVSFYNNEISEKSEIFDDQFSVERPDGSNFTLKIRSTKLEDSAMYFCASSETTSYGYTFGSGTRLTVV.

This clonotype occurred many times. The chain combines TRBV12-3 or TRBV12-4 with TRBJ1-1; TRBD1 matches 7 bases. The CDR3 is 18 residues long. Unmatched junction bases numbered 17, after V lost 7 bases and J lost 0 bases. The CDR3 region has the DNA TGTGCCAGCAATTTCAGGGGGGCAACTCGGGTTATGAACACTGAAGCTTTCTTT. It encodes CASNFRGATRVMNTEAFF.

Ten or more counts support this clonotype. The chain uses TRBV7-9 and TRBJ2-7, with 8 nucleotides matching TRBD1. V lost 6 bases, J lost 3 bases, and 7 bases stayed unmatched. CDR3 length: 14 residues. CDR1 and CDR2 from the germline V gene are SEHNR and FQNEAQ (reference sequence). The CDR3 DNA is TGTGCCAGCAGTTCCCTGGACAGGGACTACGAGCAGTACTTC. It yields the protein CASSSLDRDYEQYF.

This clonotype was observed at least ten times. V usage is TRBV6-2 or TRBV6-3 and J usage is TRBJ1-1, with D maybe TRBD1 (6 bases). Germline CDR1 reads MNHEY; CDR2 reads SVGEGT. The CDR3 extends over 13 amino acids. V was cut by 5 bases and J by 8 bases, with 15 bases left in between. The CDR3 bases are TGTGCCAGCAGTCACAGCCCCGGACAGGAAGCTTTCTTT. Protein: CASSHSPGQEAFF.

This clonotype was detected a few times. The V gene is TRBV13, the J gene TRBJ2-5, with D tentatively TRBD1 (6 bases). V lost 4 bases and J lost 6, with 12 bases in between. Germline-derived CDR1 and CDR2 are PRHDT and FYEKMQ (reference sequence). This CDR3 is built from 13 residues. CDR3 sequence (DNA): TGTGCCAGCAGCTCTGGCAGGGGCCAGACCCAGTACTTC. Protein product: CASSSGRGQTQYF.

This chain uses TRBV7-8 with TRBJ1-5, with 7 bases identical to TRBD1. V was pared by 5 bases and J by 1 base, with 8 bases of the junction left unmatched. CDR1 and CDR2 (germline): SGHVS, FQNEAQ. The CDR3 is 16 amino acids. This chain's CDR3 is CASSKDRDLSNQPQHF. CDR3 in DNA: TGTGCCAGCAGCAAAGACAGGGACTTGAGCAATCAGCCCCAGCATTTT.

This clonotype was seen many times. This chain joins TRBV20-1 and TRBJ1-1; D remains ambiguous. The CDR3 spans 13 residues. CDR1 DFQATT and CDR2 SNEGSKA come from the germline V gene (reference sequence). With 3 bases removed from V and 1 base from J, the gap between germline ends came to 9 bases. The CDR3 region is CSASLVGNTEAFF. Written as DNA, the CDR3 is TGCAGTGCTAGTTTAGTAGGGAACACTGAAGCTTTCTTT.

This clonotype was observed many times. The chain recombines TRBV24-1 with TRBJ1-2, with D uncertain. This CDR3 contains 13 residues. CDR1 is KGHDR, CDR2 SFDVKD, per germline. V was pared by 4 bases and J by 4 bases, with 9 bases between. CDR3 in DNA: TGTGCCACCAGTGAGGCTGGAGGCTATGGCTACACCTTC. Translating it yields CATSEAGGYGYTF.

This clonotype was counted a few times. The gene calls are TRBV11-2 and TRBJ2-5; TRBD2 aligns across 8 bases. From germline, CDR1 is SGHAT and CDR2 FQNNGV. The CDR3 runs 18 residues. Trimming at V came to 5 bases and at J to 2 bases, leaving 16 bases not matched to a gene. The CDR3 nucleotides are TGTGCCAGCAGCGCAACCGTCCGGGGGGGTCATTTGCAAGAGACCCAGTACTTC. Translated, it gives CASSATVRGGHLQETQYF. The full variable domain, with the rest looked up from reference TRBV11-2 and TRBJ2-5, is EAGVAQSPRYKIIEKRQSVAFWCNPISGHATLYWYQQILGQGPKLLIQFQNNGVVDDSQLPKDRFSAERLKGVDSTLKIQPAKLEDSAVYLCASSATVRGGHLQETQYFGPGTRLLVL.

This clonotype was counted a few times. The CDR3 DNA follows: TGTGCCAGCAGTTACTCTCCGGGACAGAGTAATTCACCCCTCCACTTT. Its protein product is CASSYSPGQSNSPLHF. V usage is TRBV6-5 and J usage is TRBJ1-6; the match to TRBD1 covers 7 bases. CDR1 MNHEY and CDR2 SVGAGI come from the germline V gene. With V trimmed by 0 bases and J by 6 bases, 5 bases remained unmatched. The CDR3 runs to 16 residues.

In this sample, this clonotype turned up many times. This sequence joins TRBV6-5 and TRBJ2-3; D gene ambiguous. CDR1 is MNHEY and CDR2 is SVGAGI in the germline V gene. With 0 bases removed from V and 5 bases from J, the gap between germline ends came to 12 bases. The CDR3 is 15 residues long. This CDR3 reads CASSYSIGIGDTQYF. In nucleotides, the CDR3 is TGTGCCAGCAGTTACTCGATAGGGATCGGAGATACGCAGTATTTT.

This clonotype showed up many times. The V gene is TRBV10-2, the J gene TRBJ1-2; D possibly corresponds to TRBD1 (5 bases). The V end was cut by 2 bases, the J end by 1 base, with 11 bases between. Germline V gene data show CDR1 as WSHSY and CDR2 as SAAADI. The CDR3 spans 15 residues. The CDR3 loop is CASSERGLDNYGYTF. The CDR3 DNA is TGCGCCAGCAGTGAGAGGGGACTTGATAACTATGGCTACACCTTC.

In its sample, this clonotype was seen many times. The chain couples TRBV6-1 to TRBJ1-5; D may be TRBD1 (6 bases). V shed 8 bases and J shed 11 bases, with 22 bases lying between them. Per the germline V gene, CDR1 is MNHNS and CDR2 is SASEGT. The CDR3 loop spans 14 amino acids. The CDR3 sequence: CASRRDTHSGAQHF. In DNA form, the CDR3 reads TGTGCCAGCCGGCGGGACACCCACTCTGGGGCCCAGCATTTT.

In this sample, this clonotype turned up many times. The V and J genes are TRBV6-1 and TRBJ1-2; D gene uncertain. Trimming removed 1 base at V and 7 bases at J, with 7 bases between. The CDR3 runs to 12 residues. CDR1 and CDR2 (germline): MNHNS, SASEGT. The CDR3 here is CASSEVGVGYTF. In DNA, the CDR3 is TGTGCCAGCAGTGAAGTAGGAGTTGGCTACACCTTC.

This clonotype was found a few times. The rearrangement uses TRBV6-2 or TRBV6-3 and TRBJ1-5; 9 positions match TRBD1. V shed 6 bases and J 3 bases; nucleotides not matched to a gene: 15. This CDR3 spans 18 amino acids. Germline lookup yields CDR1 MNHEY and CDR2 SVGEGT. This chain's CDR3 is CASRRSLGDRDNNQPQHF. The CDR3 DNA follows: TGTGCCAGCAGACGCAGCCTGGGGGACAGGGATAACAATCAGCCCCAGCATTTT.